This T cell receptor beta chain was captured by sequencing in a study of control samples from healthy donors and cancer patients. Germline V gene sequence: CDR1 LNHDA, CDR2 SQIVND (reference sequence). V lost 3 bases to trimming and J lost 0 bases, with 9 bases between them. CDR3 length: 15 amino acids. Produced via immunoSEQ multiplex PCR; TCRdb's table is partial and in-frame only. The repertoire has approximately 150,000 clones, 70% to 90% of them found once; the top ten carry 1.5% to 2%. The sequence derives from a man aged 18 to 29 in good health. The chain employs TRBV19 and TRBJ1-5; D is unresolved. Sequencing was carried out using blood. CDR3 sequence: CASSISGSSNQPQHF. For the CDR3, the DNA is TGTGCCAGTAGTATTTCGGGTTCTAGCAATCAGCCCCAGCATTTT.